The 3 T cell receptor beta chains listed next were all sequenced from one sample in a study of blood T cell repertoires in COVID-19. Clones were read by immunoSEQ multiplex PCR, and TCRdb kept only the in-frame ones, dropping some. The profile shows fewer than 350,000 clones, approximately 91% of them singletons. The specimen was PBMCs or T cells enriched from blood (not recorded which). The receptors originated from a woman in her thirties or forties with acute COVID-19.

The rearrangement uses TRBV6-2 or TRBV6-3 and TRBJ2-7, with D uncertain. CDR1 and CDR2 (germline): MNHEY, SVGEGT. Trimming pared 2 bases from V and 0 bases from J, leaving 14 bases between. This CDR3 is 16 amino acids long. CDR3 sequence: CASSYMMQSGSYEQYF. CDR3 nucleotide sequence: TGTGCCAGCAGTTACATGATGCAATCCGGCTCCTACGAGCAGTACTTC.

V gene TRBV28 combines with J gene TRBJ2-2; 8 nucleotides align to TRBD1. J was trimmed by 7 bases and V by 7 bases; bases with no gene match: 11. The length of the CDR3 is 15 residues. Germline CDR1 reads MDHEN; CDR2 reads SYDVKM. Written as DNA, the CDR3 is TGTGCCAGCACCACCCAGGGGGCGAAGATCGGGGAGCTGTTTTTT. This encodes CASTTQGAKIGELFF. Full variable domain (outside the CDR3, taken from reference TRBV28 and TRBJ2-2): DVKVTQSSRYLVKRTGEKVFLECVQDMDHENMFWYRQDPGLGLRLIYFSYDVKMKEKGDIPEGYSVSREKKERFSLILESASTNQTSMYLCASTTQGAKIGELFFGEGSRLTVL.

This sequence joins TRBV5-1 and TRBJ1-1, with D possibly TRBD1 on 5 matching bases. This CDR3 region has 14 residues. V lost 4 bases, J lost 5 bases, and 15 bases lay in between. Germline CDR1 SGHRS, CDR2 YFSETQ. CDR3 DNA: TGCGCCAGCAGCACCACGACAGTACTTACTGAAGCTTTCTTT. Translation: CASSTTTVLTEAFF.